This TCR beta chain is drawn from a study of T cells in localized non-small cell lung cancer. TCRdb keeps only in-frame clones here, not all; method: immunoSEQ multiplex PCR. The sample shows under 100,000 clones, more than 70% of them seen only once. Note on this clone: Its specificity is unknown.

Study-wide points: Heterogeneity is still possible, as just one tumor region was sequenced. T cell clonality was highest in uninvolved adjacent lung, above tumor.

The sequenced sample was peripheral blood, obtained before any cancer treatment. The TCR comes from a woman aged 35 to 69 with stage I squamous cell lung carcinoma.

The DNA of the CDR3 is TGTGCCAGCAGCCGCGGGATTGGGACACCAACCTACGAGCAGTACTTC. This sequence encodes CASSRGIGTPTYEQYF. V gene TRBV7-2 combines with J gene TRBJ2-7; perhaps D is TRBD1 or TRBD2 (6 bases each). The CDR3 runs 16 residues. V dropped 5 bases and J dropped 2 bases, with 19 bases sitting between them. Germline V gene sequence: CDR1 SGHTA, CDR2 FQGNSA.